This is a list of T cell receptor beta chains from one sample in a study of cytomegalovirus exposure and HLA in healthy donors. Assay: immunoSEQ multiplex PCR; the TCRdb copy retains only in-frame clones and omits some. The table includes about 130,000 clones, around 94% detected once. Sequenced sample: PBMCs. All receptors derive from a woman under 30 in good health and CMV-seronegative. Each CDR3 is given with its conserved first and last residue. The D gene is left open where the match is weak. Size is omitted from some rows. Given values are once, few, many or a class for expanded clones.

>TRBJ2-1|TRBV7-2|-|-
CASSLGSASSYNEQFF
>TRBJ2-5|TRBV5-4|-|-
CASSFGGAGEETQYF
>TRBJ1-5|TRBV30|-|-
CAWSYRYDSNQPQHF
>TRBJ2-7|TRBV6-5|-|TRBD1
CASSRDRFYEQYF
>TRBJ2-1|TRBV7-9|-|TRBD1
CASSLGLDRGRYNEQFF
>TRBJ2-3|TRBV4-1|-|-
CASSFYGDRDTQYF
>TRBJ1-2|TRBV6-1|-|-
CASSLRGEGYTF
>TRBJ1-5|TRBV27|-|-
CASSLSSGMLTQPQHF
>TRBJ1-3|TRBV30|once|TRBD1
CAWSLGTASGNTIYF
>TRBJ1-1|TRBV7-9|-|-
CASSSDKDRLNTEAFF
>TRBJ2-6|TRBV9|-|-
CASSERGQFPSGANVLTF
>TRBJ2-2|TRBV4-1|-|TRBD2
CASSPLGGVNTGELFF
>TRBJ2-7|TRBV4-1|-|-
CASSRAGGTSSYEQYF
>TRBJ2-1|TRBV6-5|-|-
CASSYSYGIREQFF
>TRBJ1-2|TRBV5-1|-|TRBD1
CASSEDRGLRGYTF
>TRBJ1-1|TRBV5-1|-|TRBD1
CASSRTGPEAFF
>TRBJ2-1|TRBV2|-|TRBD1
CASSDWSGTGKLYNEQFF
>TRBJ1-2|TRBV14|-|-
CASSQVGRGGYTF
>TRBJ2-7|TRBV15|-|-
CATSAAHGHSYEQYF
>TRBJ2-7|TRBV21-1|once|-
CASSKGLAAYEQYF
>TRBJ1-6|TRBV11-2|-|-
CASSRQAFDSPLHF
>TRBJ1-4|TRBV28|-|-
CASTSAGDEKLFF
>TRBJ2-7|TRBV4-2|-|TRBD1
CASSQDLPTGVTREQYF
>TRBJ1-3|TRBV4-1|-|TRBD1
CASSPRTGQGNTIYF
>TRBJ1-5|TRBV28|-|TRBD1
CASSLLGQGNQPQHF
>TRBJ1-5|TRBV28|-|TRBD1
CASATGGILGNQPQHF
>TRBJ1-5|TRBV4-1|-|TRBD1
CASSQEEQGRQPQHF
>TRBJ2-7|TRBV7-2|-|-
CASSKTDYEQYF